This T cell receptor (beta chain) was identified during a study of OX40 agonist ivuxolimab in advanced cancers. In the study overall: With a range of 23 to 79, age averaged 60 years, and around 83% were male. Study results and limitations: With doses of 0.1-3.0 mg/kg, partial responders showed among the lowest clonal expansion. Expanded clones belonging to CD8+ T cells outnumbered, on average, those of CD4+.

V was shortened by 5 bases and J by 7 bases, with 20 bases between the two germline ends. This CDR3 region has 15 residues. From germline, CDR1 is SQVTM and CDR2 ANQGSEA. Using immunoSEQ multiplex PCR, the repertoire was profiled, and TCRdb retains in-frame clones only, with some absent. Seen here are roughly 81,000 clones, around 94% observed once, and the top ten hold 9.5% to 12%. This clone occurred once. Its target is not known. This clonotype was sampled from an adult with an advanced solid tumor such as melanoma, head and neck, liver or kidney cancer. This sequence joins TRBV29-1 and TRBJ1-4; D may be TRBD1 (5 bases). Here the sequenced sample was CD4+ or CD8+ T cells sorted from blood, taken in a trial of the OX40 agonist ivuxolimab. The CDR3 spells CSVSILGRGIEKLFF. The CDR3 region has the DNA TGCAGCGTTTCCATCTTAGGGCGGGGGATTGAAAAACTGTTTTTT.